The TCR beta chain described here comes from a study of OX40 agonist ivuxolimab in advanced cancers. For the study at large: Of the patients, three showed partial responses, one with hepatocellular carcinoma and two with cutaneous melanoma.

V gave up 6 bases and J gave up 6 bases, with 18 bases separating them. Germline loops: CDR1 ENHRY, CDR2 SYGVKD. This CDR3 has 14 residues. About this clone itself: The antigen remains undetermined.

Sequenced by immunoSEQ multiplex PCR; TCRdb stores in-frame clones only, minus some. In the table there are 80,000 to 100,000 clones, roughly nine tenths of which are singletons. Study results and caveats: Within 6 weeks, CD4+ and CD8+ blood T cells expanded clonally at 0.1 to 3.0 mg/kg.

Sequenced material: CD4+ or CD8+ T cells sorted from blood, taken in a trial of the OX40 agonist ivuxolimab. The sequence came from an adult with an advanced solid tumor such as melanoma, head and neck, liver or kidney cancer. This sequence joins TRBV10-3 and TRBJ2-7; D is perhaps TRBD1 (6 bases). The CDR3 nucleotides are TGTGCCATCAGCGGGGACACACCTGCCTCCGAGCAGTACTTC. The encoded protein is CAISGDTPASEQYF.